These 4 T cell receptor beta chains were all obtained from the same sample, sequenced in a study of cytotoxic CD8 clonotypes in ibrutinib-treated CLL. Measured with immunoSEQ multiplex PCR; TCRdb has only the in-frame clones, and not every one. The sample lists more than 110,000 clones; about 91% were seen once. The source was PBMCs, collected after 12 months of ibrutinib treatment. The receptor source for this set is a human donor with chronic lymphocytic leukemia.

This rearrangement joins TRBV2 to TRBJ2-2, with D tentatively TRBD2 (5 bases). The ends were cut back, 6 bases at V and 1 base at J, with 12 bases in the middle. Germline CDR1 SNHLY, CDR2 FYNNEI. The CDR3 totals 15 residues. CDR3 region: CASSGGILNTGELFF. The CDR3 DNA follows: TGTGCCAGCAGCGGAGGTATTTTGAACACCGGGGAGCTGTTTTTT.

This chain uses TRBV10-3 with TRBJ2-5; the match to TRBD1 covers 7 bases. The CDR3 runs 14 residues. Germline V gene data show CDR1 as ENHRY and CDR2 as SYGVKD. With V trimmed by 3 bases and J by 4 bases, 5 bases remained unmatched. The CDR3 loop reads CAISEYRGGETQYF. The CDR3 nucleotides are TGTGCCATCAGTGAATACAGGGGTGGAGAGACCCAGTACTTC.

The chain uses TRBV25-1 and TRBJ2-7; TRBD2 matches at 10 bases. The CDR3 contains 15 residues. Germline trimming cut 6 bases from V and 5 bases from J; bases unmatched to any gene: 10. The germline gives CDR1 MGHDK, CDR2 SYGVNS. The CDR3 bases are TGTGCCAGCAGCCGAGAGCGGGAGGGCCTCGACGAGCAGTACTTC. Translated: CASSREREGLDEQYF.

The chain is built from TRBV7-9 and TRBJ2-7; D unresolved. The V end was cut by 5 bases, the J end by 5 bases, with 16 bases between. Germline V CDR1 and CDR2: SEHNR, FQNEAQ (reference sequence). The CDR3 spans 14 residues. Here the CDR3 reads CASSPPELRDEQYF. CDR3 in DNA: TGTGCCAGCAGCCCCCCTGAGTTACGAGACGAGCAGTACTTC.